Below, one TCR beta chain is given with its context. This sample is part of a study of T cell changes during pregnancy in multiple sclerosis. CDR3 length: 17 amino acids. CDR1 and CDR2 (germline): SGHKS, YYEKEE (reference sequence). V dropped 1 base and J dropped 7; count of bases not matched to a gene: 11. Method: immunoSEQ multiplex PCR; TCRdb's copy keeps in-frame clones and lacks some. The table includes roughly 30,000 clones, 90% detected once. Here the sequenced sample was CD8+ T cells from peripheral blood mononuclear cells, taken in the second trimester of pregnancy. The origin of this receptor is a female donor with multiple sclerosis, enrolled in a pregnancy study. The gene calls are TRBV5-5 and TRBJ1-5, with 10 bases that match TRBD1. The CDR3 reads CASSLQMGQGIWQPQHF. The CDR3 DNA follows: TGTGCCAGCAGCTTGCAGATGGGACAGGGGATTTGGCAGCCCCAGCATTTT.